These T cell receptor beta chains were read from a single sample in a study of CD8 T cells in ankylosing spondylitis. TCRdb itself ran the 5' RACE reads through MiXCR, one entry per CDR3 protein. The profile covers about 360,000 distinct CDR3 sequences, with around 20% appearing a single time and around 13% taken by the ten largest. The sequenced material came from blood, either unsorted or a sorted T cell fraction (not recorded which). These receptors all stem from a male donor with ankylosing spondylitis or in good health (not recorded which). Each CDR3 is given with its conserved first and last residue. The order of the fields is D gene, J gene, clone size, V gene, CDR3 DNA, CDR3 protein. D genes are given only for firm matches. Some rows mark clone size as missing; the rest say once, few, many or name a class of expanded clone.

D gene: .
J gene: TRBJ2-5
clone size: .
V gene: TRBV5-1
CDR3 DNA: TGCGCCAGCAGAAGAACGGCCGAAGAGACCCAGTACTTC
CDR3 protein: CASRRTAEETQYF

D gene: TRBD1
J gene: TRBJ2-7
clone size: .
V gene: TRBV4-1
CDR3 DNA: TGCGCCAGCAGCGACACAGGGGCGACCATTTACGAGCAGTACTTC
CDR3 protein: CASSDTGATIYEQYF

D gene: .
J gene: TRBJ2-5
clone size: few
V gene: TRBV10-3
CDR3 DNA: TGTGCCATTAGGAATGACTTGTTGCAAGAGACCCAGTACTTC
CDR3 protein: CAIRNDLLQETQYF

D gene: .
J gene: TRBJ1-4
clone size: .
V gene: TRBV6-1
CDR3 DNA: TGTGCCAGCAGCCACCCCGGGGGAACTAATGAAAAACTGTTTTTT
CDR3 protein: CASSHPGGTNEKLFF

D gene: TRBD1
J gene: TRBJ2-1
clone size: few
V gene: TRBV29-1
CDR3 DNA: TGCAGCGTTGAAGAAGGGCAGGGGGTGGGCAATGAGCAGTTCTTC
CDR3 protein: CSVEEGQGVGNEQFF

D gene: TRBD1
J gene: TRBJ2-1
clone size: many
V gene: TRBV7-9
CDR3 DNA: TGTGCCAGCAGCTCGACAGGGACCTCCTACAATGAGCAGTTCTTC
CDR3 protein: CASSSTGTSYNEQFF

D gene: TRBD1
J gene: TRBJ1-1
clone size: .
V gene: TRBV11-2
CDR3 DNA: TGTGCCAGCAGCTACCCGTGGGACAGGGACACTGAAGCTTTCTTT
CDR3 protein: CASSYPWDRDTEAFF

D gene: .
J gene: TRBJ2-7
clone size: .
V gene: TRBV12-3/TRBV12-4
CDR3 DNA: TGTGCCAGCAGTTTAAGCGGTACCTTAGACGAGCGGTACTTC
CDR3 protein: CASSLSGTLDERYF

D gene: TRBD2
J gene: TRBJ2-2
clone size: .
V gene: TRBV6-1
CDR3 DNA: TGTGCCAGCGGGGGACTAGCGGGGGGGCAAGGCACCGGGGAGCTGTTTTTT
CDR3 protein: CASGGLAGGQGTGELFF

D gene: .
J gene: TRBJ1-3
clone size: few
V gene: TRBV10-2
CDR3 DNA: TGCGCCAGCAGTGAGCACGGGGCTGGCAACACCATATATTTT
CDR3 protein: CASSEHGAGNTIYF

D gene: .
J gene: TRBJ2-1
clone size: .
V gene: TRBV12-3/TRBV12-4
CDR3 DNA: TGTGCCAGCAGTTCCTTTCTGAGCTCCTACAATGAGCAGTTCTTC
CDR3 protein: CASSSFLSSYNEQFF

D gene: TRBD1
J gene: TRBJ2-1
clone size: .
V gene: TRBV5-6
CDR3 DNA: TGTGCCAGCACCGAATCAGGACAGGGGCACACTGAGCAGTTCTTC
CDR3 protein: CASTESGQGHTEQFF

D gene: TRBD1
J gene: TRBJ2-3
clone size: .
V gene: TRBV11-1
CDR3 DNA: TGTGCCAGCAGCACCGCCGGGACAGGGGGCCATTACATCGGCACAGATACGCAGTATTTT
CDR3 protein: CASSTAGTGGHYIGTDTQYF

D gene: TRBD2
J gene: TRBJ2-1
clone size: .
V gene: TRBV7-9
CDR3 DNA: TGTGCCAGCAGCGCCACTAGCGGGGGGAGTGATGAGCAGTTCTTC
CDR3 protein: CASSATSGGSDEQFF

D gene: .
J gene: TRBJ2-2
clone size: few
V gene: TRBV4-1
CDR3 DNA: TGCGCCAGCAGCCCGCGCCGGGACTCCATTGGAGACACCGGGGAGCTGTTTTTT
CDR3 protein: CASSPRRDSIGDTGELFF

D gene: .
J gene: TRBJ2-7
clone size: .
V gene: TRBV7-9
CDR3 DNA: TGTGCCAGCAGCTTAGAAATGGCAGGCTGGAGCTTC
CDR3 protein: CASSLEMAGWSF

D gene: .
J gene: TRBJ2-1
clone size: few
V gene: TRBV4-1
CDR3 DNA: TGCGCCAGCAGCTGGGGGGGGCCTAATGAGCAGTTCTTC
CDR3 protein: CASSWGGPNEQFF

D gene: .
J gene: TRBJ2-7
clone size: few
V gene: TRBV12-3/TRBV12-4
CDR3 DNA: TGTGCCAGCAGGACGACAGACTACGAGCAGTACTTC
CDR3 protein: CASRTTDYEQYF

D gene: TRBD2
J gene: TRBJ2-3
clone size: few
V gene: TRBV5-6
CDR3 DNA: TGTGCCAGCAGTCTTCTCCCGGGACTAGCCACAGATACGCAGTATTTT
CDR3 protein: CASSLLPGLATDTQYF

D gene: .
J gene: TRBJ2-7
clone size: .
V gene: TRBV6-2/TRBV6-3
CDR3 DNA: TGTGCCAGCGCTATGGGCGGCTACGAGCAGTACTTC
CDR3 protein: CASAMGGYEQYF

D gene: .
J gene: TRBJ1-5
clone size: .
V gene: TRBV12-3/TRBV12-4
CDR3 DNA: TGTGCCAGCAGTCCTTGGGCGGGTCAGCCCCAGCATTTT
CDR3 protein: CASSPWAGQPQHF

D gene: .
J gene: TRBJ1-5
clone size: .
V gene: TRBV11-1
CDR3 DNA: TGTGCCAGCAGCGACGGACCAGAGGGGCAGCCCCAGCATTTT
CDR3 protein: CASSDGPEGQPQHF

D gene: TRBD2
J gene: TRBJ2-7
clone size: few
V gene: TRBV15
CDR3 DNA: TGTGCCACCAGCAGAGATCGGGGGGGGTTCGAGCAGTACTTC
CDR3 protein: CATSRDRGGFEQYF

D gene: .
J gene: TRBJ2-1
clone size: .
V gene: TRBV20-1
CDR3 DNA: TGCAGTGCTTACGTCCCGAGCTCCTACAATGAGCAGTTCTTC
CDR3 protein: CSAYVPSSYNEQFF

D gene: .
J gene: TRBJ2-3
clone size: few
V gene: TRBV10-3
CDR3 DNA: TGTGCCATCACAGGCGGGGGCCGCACAGATACGCAGTATTTT
CDR3 protein: CAITGGGRTDTQYF

D gene: TRBD1
J gene: TRBJ2-7
clone size: .
V gene: TRBV30
CDR3 DNA: TGTGCCTGGGGTACGGGACAGGGGGACGAGCAGTACTTC
CDR3 protein: CAWGTGQGDEQYF

D gene: TRBD2
J gene: TRBJ2-7
clone size: .
V gene: TRBV7-2
CDR3 DNA: TGTGCCAGCAGCCACGGACTAGCGGGGGTCGAGCAGTACTTC
CDR3 protein: CASSHGLAGVEQYF

D gene: TRBD2
J gene: TRBJ2-3
clone size: .
V gene: TRBV19
CDR3 DNA: TGTGCCAGTAGTATGGCGGGGGGGTACACAGATACGCAGTATTTT
CDR3 protein: CASSMAGGYTDTQYF

D gene: .
J gene: TRBJ2-3
clone size: .
V gene: TRBV7-9
CDR3 DNA: TGTGCCAGCAGCTCCCGACTAGGCACAGATACGCAGTATTTT
CDR3 protein: CASSSRLGTDTQYF